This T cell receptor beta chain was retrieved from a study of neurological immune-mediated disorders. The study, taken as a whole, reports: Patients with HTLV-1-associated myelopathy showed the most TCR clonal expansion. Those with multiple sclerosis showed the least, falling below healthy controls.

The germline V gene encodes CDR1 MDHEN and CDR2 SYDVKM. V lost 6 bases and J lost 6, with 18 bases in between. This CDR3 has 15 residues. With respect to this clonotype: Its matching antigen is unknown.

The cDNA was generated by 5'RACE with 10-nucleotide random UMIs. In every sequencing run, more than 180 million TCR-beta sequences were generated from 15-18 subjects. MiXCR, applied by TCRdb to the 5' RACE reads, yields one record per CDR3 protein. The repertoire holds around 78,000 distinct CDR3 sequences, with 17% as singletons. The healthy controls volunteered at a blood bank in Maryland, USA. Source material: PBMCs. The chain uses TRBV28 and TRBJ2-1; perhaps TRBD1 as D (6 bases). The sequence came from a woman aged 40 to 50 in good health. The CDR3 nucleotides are TGTGCCAGCAGCAGGACTCAAACCAGGGGCAATGAGCAGTTCTTC. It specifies CASSRTQTRGNEQFF.